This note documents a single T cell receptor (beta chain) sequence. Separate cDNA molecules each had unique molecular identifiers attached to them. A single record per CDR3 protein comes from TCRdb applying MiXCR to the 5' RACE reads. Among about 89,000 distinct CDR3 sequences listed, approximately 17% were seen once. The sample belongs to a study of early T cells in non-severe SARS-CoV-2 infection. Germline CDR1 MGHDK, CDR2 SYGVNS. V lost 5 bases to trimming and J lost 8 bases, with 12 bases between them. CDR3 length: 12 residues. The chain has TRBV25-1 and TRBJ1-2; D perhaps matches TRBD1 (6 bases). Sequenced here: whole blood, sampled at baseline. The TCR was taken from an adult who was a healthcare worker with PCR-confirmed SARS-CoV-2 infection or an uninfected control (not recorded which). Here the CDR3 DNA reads TGTGCCAGCAGTCCCGAGACAGGCGGCTACACCTTC. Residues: CASSPETGGYTF.